The entry below gives a single T cell receptor (beta chain) sequence along with its context. This sample was included in a study of T cell clones after liver transplantation. As for the study in general: Liver transplant recipients had immunosuppression withdrawal attempted within 2 years.

Repertoires were generated with immunoSEQ multiplex PCR, while TCRdb's copy carries only in-frame clones and drops some. The sample contains about 9,800 clones, roughly 72% of which appear only once. CD3+CD4+ and CD3+CD8+ cells were FACS-sorted from thawed unstimulated PBMCs. Germline CDR1 and CDR2: ENHRY and SYGVKD. This CDR3 has 16 amino acids. The trim removed 6 bases at V and 2 bases at J, leaving 7 bases unmatched. V usage is TRBV10-3 and J usage is TRBJ2-3, with 11 bases identical to TRBD2. This TCR was sampled from a human patient who received a liver transplant. Some of these T cells may belong to the graft donor. The input for sequencing was CD8+ T cells from blood, taken at the roughly 15-month timepoint. CDR3 DNA: TGTGCCATCAGCTCGAATAGCGGGGGGGACACAGATACGCAGTATTTT. It encodes CAISSNSGGDTDTQYF.